These T cell receptor beta chains were read from a single sample in a study of blood T cell repertoires in COVID-19. Using immunoSEQ multiplex PCR, the repertoire was profiled, and TCRdb retains in-frame clones only, with some absent. The sample lists about 80,000 clones; 82% were seen once. Sequencing was performed on peripheral blood. The receptors stem from a woman aged 70 to 79 with acute or convalescent COVID-19. The CDR3 runs from the conserved cysteine through the conserved F or W. D genes are given only for firm matches. Clone size, where shown, is once, few, many, or a class for clones that have expanded.

clone size: once; D gene: .; V gene: TRBV2; J gene: TRBJ1-2; CDR3 DNA: TGTGCCAGCAAGGGGTACACACGAGGCTACACCTTC; CDR3 protein: CASKGYTRGYTF
clone size: .; D gene: TRBD2; V gene: TRBV7-2; J gene: TRBJ2-1; CDR3 DNA: TGTGCCAGCAGCTCCTCGGGGACTAGCGGGAGTTATGAGCAGTTCTTC; CDR3 protein: CASSSSGTSGSYEQFF
clone size: .; D gene: .; V gene: TRBV7-3; J gene: TRBJ2-1; CDR3 DNA: TGTGCCAGCAGCTTAGCGATCCTCTCGACCGGGACAACGGGGAGCAATGAGCAGTTCTTC; CDR3 protein: CASSLAILSTGTTGSNEQFF
clone size: .; D gene: .; V gene: TRBV29-1; J gene: TRBJ1-1; CDR3 DNA: TGCAGCGTAGCTCCTCGGGACTCCATAGCTTTCTTT; CDR3 protein: CSVAPRDSIAFF
clone size: .; D gene: TRBD1; V gene: TRBV18; J gene: TRBJ2-3; CDR3 DNA: TGTGCCAGCTCTCCCCGGGACAGGGACACAGATACGCAGTATTTT; CDR3 protein: CASSPRDRDTDTQYF
clone size: .; D gene: .; V gene: TRBV19; J gene: TRBJ1-1; CDR3 DNA: TGTGCCAGTAGCGGACGGGAGGGCGTGACTGAAGCTTTCTTT; CDR3 protein: CASSGREGVTEAFF
clone size: .; D gene: TRBD1; V gene: TRBV24-1; J gene: TRBJ1-1; CDR3 DNA: TGTGCCACCGCTGGGACAGAGAACACTGAAGCTTTCTTT; CDR3 protein: CATAGTENTEAFF
clone size: .; D gene: TRBD1; V gene: TRBV5-1; J gene: TRBJ2-3; CDR3 DNA: TGCGCCAGCAGCGTGGGACAGGGGGCGACAGATACGCAGTATTTT; CDR3 protein: CASSVGQGATDTQYF
clone size: once; D gene: .; V gene: TRBV5-1; J gene: TRBJ2-2; CDR3 DNA: TGCGCCAGCAGCTTGCTCTTGGCTCCCGGGGAGCTGTTTTTT; CDR3 protein: CASSLLLAPGELFF
clone size: .; D gene: .; V gene: TRBV29-1; J gene: TRBJ1-1; CDR3 DNA: TGCAGCGTGGACAAAACAGGGAAGACTGAAGCTTTCTTT; CDR3 protein: CSVDKTGKTEAFF
clone size: .; D gene: TRBD2; V gene: TRBV5-1; J gene: TRBJ2-3; CDR3 DNA: TGCGCCAGCAGGGAGCGGGAAACAGATACGCAGTATTTT; CDR3 protein: CASRERETDTQYF
clone size: .; D gene: TRBD1; V gene: TRBV7-3; J gene: TRBJ1-6; CDR3 DNA: TGTGCCAGCAGCCCCGACAGGGGTTCACCCCTCCACTTT; CDR3 protein: CASSPDRGSPLHF
clone size: once; D gene: .; V gene: TRBV6-1; J gene: TRBJ1-1; CDR3 DNA: TGTGCCAGCAGTGAATATTGGGCGGGAACTGAAGCTTTCTTT; CDR3 protein: CASSEYWAGTEAFF
clone size: few; D gene: TRBD1; V gene: TRBV19; J gene: TRBJ1-5; CDR3 DNA: TGTGCCAGTAGTATAGCTGACAGGGTGTTCAGGCCCCAGCATTTT; CDR3 protein: CASSIADRVFRPQHF
clone size: .; D gene: TRBD1; V gene: TRBV6-5; J gene: TRBJ2-2; CDR3 DNA: TGTGCCACCTCGGGGACAGGGGCCGGGGAGCTGTTTTTT; CDR3 protein: CATSGTGAGELFF
clone size: .; D gene: TRBD2; V gene: TRBV25-1; J gene: TRBJ2-1; CDR3 DNA: TGTGCCAGCAGCCAACTAGCGGAGGGGTACAATGAGCAGTTCTTC; CDR3 protein: CASSQLAEGYNEQFF
clone size: few; D gene: TRBD1; V gene: TRBV5-1; J gene: TRBJ2-7; CDR3 DNA: TGCGCCAGCAGCTTACGGACAGGGAGCTACGAGCAGTACTTC; CDR3 protein: CASSLRTGSYEQYF
clone size: .; D gene: .; V gene: TRBV19; J gene: TRBJ1-2; CDR3 DNA: TGTGCCAGTAGTATAGGTACAGCCCAGAACTATGGCTACACCTTC; CDR3 protein: CASSIGTAQNYGYTF
clone size: once; D gene: .; V gene: TRBV19; J gene: TRBJ1-3; CDR3 DNA: TGTGCCAGTAGCCCGGGAACCTCTCGAGGAAACACCATATATTTT; CDR3 protein: CASSPGTSRGNTIYF
clone size: .; D gene: TRBD1; V gene: TRBV6-6; J gene: TRBJ1-5; CDR3 DNA: TGTGCCAGCAGTCCCCAGGGGGGCAATCAGCCCCAGCATTTT; CDR3 protein: CASSPQGGNQPQHF
clone size: once; D gene: TRBD2; V gene: TRBV30; J gene: TRBJ2-7; CDR3 DNA: TGTGCCTGGAGGGAACTAGCGGGAGGGCCTGACGAGCAGTACTTC; CDR3 protein: CAWRELAGGPDEQYF
clone size: .; D gene: .; V gene: TRBV7-8; J gene: TRBJ1-1; CDR3 DNA: TGTGCCAGCAGCTTATGGGGACAGAACACTGAAGCTTTCTTT; CDR3 protein: CASSLWGQNTEAFF
clone size: few; D gene: TRBD1; V gene: TRBV30; J gene: TRBJ1-5; CDR3 DNA: TGTGCCTGGAGTTCGGACAGGGGCCCAAATCAGCCCCAGCATTTT; CDR3 protein: CAWSSDRGPNQPQHF
clone size: .; D gene: TRBD2; V gene: TRBV9; J gene: TRBJ2-3; CDR3 DNA: TGTGCCAGCAGCGTAAGCGGGGGTCGCACAGATACGCAGTATTTT; CDR3 protein: CASSVSGGRTDTQYF
clone size: .; D gene: TRBD1; V gene: TRBV18; J gene: TRBJ1-1; CDR3 DNA: TGTGCCAGCTCTTCACAGGGGACGAACACTGAAGCTTTCTTT; CDR3 protein: CASSSQGTNTEAFF
clone size: .; D gene: TRBD1; V gene: TRBV25-1; J gene: TRBJ2-7; CDR3 DNA: TGTGCCAGCAGCCAACAGGGGAAGGGAAGCTACGAGCAGTACTTC; CDR3 protein: CASSQQGKGSYEQYF
clone size: .; D gene: .; V gene: TRBV6-1; J gene: TRBJ1-5; CDR3 DNA: TGTGCCAGCAGTGACAATTGGGGGCAGAATCAGCCCCAGCATTTT; CDR3 protein: CASSDNWGQNQPQHF
clone size: once; D gene: TRBD1; V gene: TRBV19; J gene: TRBJ1-4; CDR3 DNA: TGTGCCAGTAGTATCTTGACAGGGGCTACATCGACTAATGAAAAACTGTTTTTT; CDR3 protein: CASSILTGATSTNEKLFF
clone size: once; D gene: .; V gene: TRBV7-2; J gene: TRBJ1-1; CDR3 DNA: TGTGCCAGCAGCTTTGTGGTGGGAGGGGCCACTGAAGCTTTCTTT; CDR3 protein: CASSFVVGGATEAFF
clone size: few; D gene: TRBD1; V gene: TRBV4-1; J gene: TRBJ2-7; CDR3 DNA: TGCGCCAGCAGCCCCCGCAGGGGGCTGGACGAGCAGTACTTC; CDR3 protein: CASSPRRGLDEQYF
clone size: .; D gene: .; V gene: TRBV6-1; J gene: TRBJ1-6; CDR3 DNA: TGTGCCAGCAGTGAGGGCAGCTATAATTCACCCCTCCACTTT; CDR3 protein: CASSEGSYNSPLHF
clone size: .; D gene: TRBD2; V gene: TRBV5-6; J gene: TRBJ2-3; CDR3 DNA: TGTGCCAGCAGCTTGATTGACGGGAGGAACACAGATACGCAGTATTTT; CDR3 protein: CASSLIDGRNTDTQYF
clone size: .; D gene: .; V gene: TRBV18; J gene: TRBJ1-6; CDR3 DNA: TGTGCCAGCTCACCATTTGGTCGGGGGGCGGATAATTCACCCCTCCACTTT; CDR3 protein: CASSPFGRGADNSPLHF
clone size: .; D gene: TRBD1; V gene: TRBV7-2; J gene: TRBJ2-7; CDR3 DNA: TGTGCCAGCAGCCGTGACAGGGGCCGAACCTACGAGCAGTACTTC; CDR3 protein: CASSRDRGRTYEQYF
clone size: many; D gene: TRBD1; V gene: TRBV19; J gene: TRBJ1-3; CDR3 DNA: TGTGCCAGTTATTCATCGGGACAGAGCTCTGGAAACACCATATATTTT; CDR3 protein: CASYSSGQSSGNTIYF
clone size: .; D gene: TRBD1; V gene: TRBV18; J gene: TRBJ2-3; CDR3 DNA: TGTGCCAGCTCACCACCGACAGGGGGGAGCACAGATACGCAGTATTTT; CDR3 protein: CASSPPTGGSTDTQYF
clone size: .; D gene: TRBD1; V gene: TRBV20-1; J gene: TRBJ2-1; CDR3 DNA: TGCAGTGCTAGTCGGGACAGGGCCGATGAGCAGTTCTTC; CDR3 protein: CSASRDRADEQFF
clone size: .; D gene: .; V gene: TRBV19; J gene: TRBJ2-7; CDR3 DNA: TGTGCCAGTAGTTCATACTTGCGGAGCGAGCAGTACTTC; CDR3 protein: CASSSYLRSEQYF
clone size: .; D gene: TRBD1; V gene: TRBV12-5; J gene: TRBJ2-5; CDR3 DNA: TGTGCTAGTGGTTTGGTACTGGGACAGGGTGTAGAGACCCAGTACTTC; CDR3 protein: CASGLVLGQGVETQYF
clone size: .; D gene: .; V gene: TRBV5-8; J gene: TRBJ1-4; CDR3 DNA: TGTGCCAGCAGCCCGGGACATCCTCAGCGTAATGAAAAACTGTTTTTT; CDR3 protein: CASSPGHPQRNEKLFF
clone size: .; D gene: TRBD1; V gene: TRBV6-1; J gene: TRBJ2-7; CDR3 DNA: TGTGCCAGCAGTGAACAGAGGACAGGGGTCGACGAGCAGTACTTC; CDR3 protein: CASSEQRTGVDEQYF
clone size: .; D gene: TRBD1; V gene: TRBV14; J gene: TRBJ2-3; CDR3 DNA: TGTGCCAGCAGCACCCGGGACAGGGGGCCTGGAGATACGCAGTATTTT; CDR3 protein: CASSTRDRGPGDTQYF
clone size: .; D gene: .; V gene: TRBV6-5; J gene: TRBJ2-3; CDR3 DNA: TGTGCCAGCGGAAGGGGGAGCACAGATACGCAGTATTTT; CDR3 protein: CASGRGSTDTQYF
clone size: .; D gene: TRBD1; V gene: TRBV13; J gene: TRBJ2-7; CDR3 DNA: TGTGCCAGCAGGACAGGGGGCGGATACGAGCAGTACTTC; CDR3 protein: CASRTGGGYEQYF
clone size: few; D gene: .; V gene: TRBV7-9; J gene: TRBJ1-1; CDR3 DNA: TGTGCCAGCAGCGCCTCGGGAGGGCACACTGAAGCTTTCTTT; CDR3 protein: CASSASGGHTEAFF
clone size: .; D gene: .; V gene: TRBV13; J gene: TRBJ1-2; CDR3 DNA: TGTGCCAGCAGCGCCCGGGACTATACTTATGGCTACACCTTC; CDR3 protein: CASSARDYTYGYTF
clone size: .; D gene: TRBD2; V gene: TRBV7-3; J gene: TRBJ2-1; CDR3 DNA: TGTGCCAGCAGCTTACGTCGCGGGAGGGCTCTTAATGAGCAGTTCTTC; CDR3 protein: CASSLRRGRALNEQFF
clone size: .; D gene: TRBD2; V gene: TRBV14; J gene: TRBJ2-7; CDR3 DNA: TGTGCCAGCAGCCAAGATAACCTAGCGGGAATGTACGAGCAGTACTTC; CDR3 protein: CASSQDNLAGMYEQYF
clone size: .; D gene: .; V gene: TRBV2; J gene: TRBJ1-5; CDR3 DNA: TGTGCCAGCAGTGTGGGGGGACATCAGCCCCAGCATTTT; CDR3 protein: CASSVGGHQPQHF
clone size: .; D gene: TRBD2; V gene: TRBV7-9; J gene: TRBJ2-1; CDR3 DNA: TGTGCCAGCAGCTTACTAGCGGGAGGGGGCAATGAGCAGTTCTTC; CDR3 protein: CASSLLAGGGNEQFF